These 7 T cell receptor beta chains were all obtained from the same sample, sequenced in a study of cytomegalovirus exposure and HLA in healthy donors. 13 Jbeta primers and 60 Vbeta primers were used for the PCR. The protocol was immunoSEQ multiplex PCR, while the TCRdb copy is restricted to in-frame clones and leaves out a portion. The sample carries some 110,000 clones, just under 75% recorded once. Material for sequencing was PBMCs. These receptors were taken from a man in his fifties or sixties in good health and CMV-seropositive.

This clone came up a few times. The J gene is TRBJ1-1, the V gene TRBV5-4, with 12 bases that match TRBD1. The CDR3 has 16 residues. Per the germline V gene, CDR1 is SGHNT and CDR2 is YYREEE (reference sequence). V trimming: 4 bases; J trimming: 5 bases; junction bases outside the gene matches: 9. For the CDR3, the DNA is TGTGCCAGCAGCCCCCCGGGACAGGGGGCGTGGACTGAAGCTTTCTTT. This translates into CASSPPGQGAWTEAFF.

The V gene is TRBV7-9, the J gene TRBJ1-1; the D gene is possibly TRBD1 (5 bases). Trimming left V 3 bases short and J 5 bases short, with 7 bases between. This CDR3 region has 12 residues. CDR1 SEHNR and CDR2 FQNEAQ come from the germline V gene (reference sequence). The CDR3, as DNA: TGTGCCAGCAGCTTCGGACAAACTGAAGCTTTCTTT. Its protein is CASSFGQTEAFF. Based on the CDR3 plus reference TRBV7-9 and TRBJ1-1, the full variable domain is DTGVSQNPRHKITKRGQNVTFRCDPISEHNRLYWYRQTLGQGPEFLTYFQNEAQLEKSRLLSDRFSAERPKGSFSTLEIQRTEQGDSAMYLCASSFGQTEAFFGQGTRLTVV.

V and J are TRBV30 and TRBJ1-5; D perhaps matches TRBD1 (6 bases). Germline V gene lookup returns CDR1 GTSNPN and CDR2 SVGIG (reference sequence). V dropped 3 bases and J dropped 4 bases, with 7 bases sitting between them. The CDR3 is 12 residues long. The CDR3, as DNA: TGTGCCTGGAGCGGACAGAATCAGCCCCAGCATTTT. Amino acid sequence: CAWSGQNQPQHF.

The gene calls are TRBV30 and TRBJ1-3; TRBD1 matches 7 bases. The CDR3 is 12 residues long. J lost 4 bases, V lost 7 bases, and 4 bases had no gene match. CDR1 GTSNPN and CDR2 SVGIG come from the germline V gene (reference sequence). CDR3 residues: CALQTGGNTIYF. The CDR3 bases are TGTGCCTTGCAGACAGGGGGAAACACCATATATTTT. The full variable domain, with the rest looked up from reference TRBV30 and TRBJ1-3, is SQTIHQWPATLVQPVGSPLSLECTVEGTSNPNLYWYRQAAGRGLQLLFYSVGIGQISSEVPQNLSASRPQDRQFILSSKKLLLSDSGFYLCALQTGGNTIYFGEGSWLTVV.

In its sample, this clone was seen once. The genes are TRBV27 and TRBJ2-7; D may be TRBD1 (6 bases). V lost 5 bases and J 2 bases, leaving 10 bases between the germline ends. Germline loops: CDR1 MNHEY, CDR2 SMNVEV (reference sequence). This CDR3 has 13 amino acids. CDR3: CASSATGPYEQYF. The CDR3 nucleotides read TGTGCCAGCAGTGCGACAGGACCCTACGAGCAGTACTTC.

DNA for the CDR3: TGTGCCAGCAGCTTAGGATTAGGGGACTACGAGCAGTACTTC. This codes for CASSLGLGDYEQYF. This chain joins TRBV11-2 and TRBJ2-7, with D tentatively TRBD1 (5 bases). The CDR3 length is 14 residues. Per the germline V gene, CDR1 is SGHAT and CDR2 is FQNNGV. Trimming left V 1 base short and J 3 bases short, with 10 bases between.

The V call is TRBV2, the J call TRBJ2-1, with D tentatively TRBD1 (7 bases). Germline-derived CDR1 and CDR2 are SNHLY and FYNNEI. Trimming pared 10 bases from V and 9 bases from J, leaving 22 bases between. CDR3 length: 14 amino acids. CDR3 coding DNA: TGTGCCACACGGAGGGGGCTAGTGATTGGTGAGCAGTTCTTC. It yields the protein CATRRGLVIGEQFF.